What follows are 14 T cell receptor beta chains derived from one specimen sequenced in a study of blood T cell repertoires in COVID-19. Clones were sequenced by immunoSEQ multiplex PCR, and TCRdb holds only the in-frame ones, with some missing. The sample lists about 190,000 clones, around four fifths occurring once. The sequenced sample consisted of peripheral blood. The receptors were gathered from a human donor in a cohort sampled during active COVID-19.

Written as DNA, the CDR3 is TGTGCCAGCAGCTCCCTCGGGACAGAAAGTAACTATGGCTACACCTTC. This encodes CASSSLGTESNYGYTF. The V and J genes are TRBV11-2 and TRBJ1-2, with 7 bases lining up with TRBD1. The CDR3 is 16 amino acids. The V gene end was trimmed by 4 bases and the J gene end by 1 base; junction bases not matched to a gene: 9. Germline CDR1 is SGHAT and CDR2 is FQNNGV. Full variable domain (rest looked up from reference TRBV11-2 and TRBJ1-2): EAGVAQSPRYKIIEKRQSVAFWCNPISGHATLYWYQQILGQGPKLLIQFQNNGVVDDSQLPKDRFSAERLKGVDSTLKIQPAKLEDSAVYLCASSSLGTESNYGYTFGSGTRLTVV.

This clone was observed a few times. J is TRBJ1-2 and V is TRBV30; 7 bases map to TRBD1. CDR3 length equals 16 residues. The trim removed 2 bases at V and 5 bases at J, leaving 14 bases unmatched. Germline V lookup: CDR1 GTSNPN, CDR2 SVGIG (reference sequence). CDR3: CAWSFQTPTGTYGYTF. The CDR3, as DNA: TGTGCCTGGAGTTTCCAAACGCCGACAGGGACATATGGCTACACCTTC.

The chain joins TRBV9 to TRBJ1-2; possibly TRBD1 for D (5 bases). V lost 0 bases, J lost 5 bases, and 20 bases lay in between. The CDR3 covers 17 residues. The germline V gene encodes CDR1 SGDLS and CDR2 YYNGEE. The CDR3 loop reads CASSVGPQGLTPYGYTF. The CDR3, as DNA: TGTGCCAGCAGCGTAGGGCCCCAGGGCCTTACCCCTTATGGCTACACCTTC. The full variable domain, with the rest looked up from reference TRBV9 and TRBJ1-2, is DSGVTQTPKHLITATGQRVTLRCSPRSGDLSVYWYQQSLDQGLQFLIQYYNGEERAKGNILERFSAQQFPDLHSELNLSSLELGDSALYFCASSVGPQGLTPYGYTFGSGTRLTVV.

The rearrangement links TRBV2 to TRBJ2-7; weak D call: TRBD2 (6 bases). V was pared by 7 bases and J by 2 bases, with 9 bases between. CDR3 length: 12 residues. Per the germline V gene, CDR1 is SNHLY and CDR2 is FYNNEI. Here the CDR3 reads CASKGLPYEQYV. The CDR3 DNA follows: TGTGCCAGCAAGGGACTCCCCTACGAGCAGTACGTC.

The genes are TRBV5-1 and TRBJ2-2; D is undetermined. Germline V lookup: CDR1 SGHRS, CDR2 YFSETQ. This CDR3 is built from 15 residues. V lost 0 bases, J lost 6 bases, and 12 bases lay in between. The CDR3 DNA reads TGCGCCAGCAGCTTGGCCGCAGTTTCCTCCGGGGAGCTGTTTTTT. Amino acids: CASSLAAVSSGELFF.

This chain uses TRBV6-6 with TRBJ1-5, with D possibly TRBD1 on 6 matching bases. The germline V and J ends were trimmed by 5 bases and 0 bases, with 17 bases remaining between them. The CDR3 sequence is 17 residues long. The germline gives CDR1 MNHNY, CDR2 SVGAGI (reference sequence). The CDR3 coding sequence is TGTGCCAGCAGTCCTCGGGGGGCCCAATATAGCAATCAGCCCCAGCATTTT. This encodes CASSPRGAQYSNQPQHF.

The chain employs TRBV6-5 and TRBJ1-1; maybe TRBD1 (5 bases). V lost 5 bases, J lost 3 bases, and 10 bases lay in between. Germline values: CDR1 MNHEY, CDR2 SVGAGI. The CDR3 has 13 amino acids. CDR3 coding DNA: TGTGCCAGCAGTAGAAAGGGGTACACTGAAGCTTTCTTT. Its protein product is CASSRKGYTEAFF.

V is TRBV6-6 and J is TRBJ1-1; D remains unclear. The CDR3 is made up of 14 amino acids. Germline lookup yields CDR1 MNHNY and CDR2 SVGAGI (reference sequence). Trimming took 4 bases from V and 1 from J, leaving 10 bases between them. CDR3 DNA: TGTGCCAGCAGTTCCCGCGAACCGAACACTGAAGCTTTCTTT. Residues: CASSSREPNTEAFF.

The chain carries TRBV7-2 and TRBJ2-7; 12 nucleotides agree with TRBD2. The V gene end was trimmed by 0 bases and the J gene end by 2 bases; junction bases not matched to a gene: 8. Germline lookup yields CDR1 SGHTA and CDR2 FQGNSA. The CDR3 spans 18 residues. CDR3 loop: CASSLAPSGRARAYEQYF. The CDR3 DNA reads TGTGCCAGCAGCTTAGCACCTAGCGGGAGGGCCAGAGCCTACGAGCAGTACTTC.

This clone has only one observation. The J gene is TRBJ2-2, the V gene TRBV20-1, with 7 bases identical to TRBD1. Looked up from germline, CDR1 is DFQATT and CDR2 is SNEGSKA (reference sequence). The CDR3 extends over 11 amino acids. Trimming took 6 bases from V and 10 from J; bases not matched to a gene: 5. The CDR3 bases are TGCAGTGCCACACAGGGGATGGAGCTGTTTTTT. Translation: CSATQGMELFF.

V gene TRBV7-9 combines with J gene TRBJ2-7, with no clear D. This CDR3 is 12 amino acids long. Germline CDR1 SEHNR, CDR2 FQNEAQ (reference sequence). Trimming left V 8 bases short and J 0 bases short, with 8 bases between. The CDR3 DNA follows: TGTGCCAGCGGCCGCAGCTCCTACGAGCAGTACTTC. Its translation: CASGRSSYEQYF.

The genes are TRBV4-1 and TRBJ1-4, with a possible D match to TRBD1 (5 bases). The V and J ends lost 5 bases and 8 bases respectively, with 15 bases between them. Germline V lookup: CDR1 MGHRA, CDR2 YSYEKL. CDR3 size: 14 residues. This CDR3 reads CASSGGTQGEKLFF. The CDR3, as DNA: TGCGCCAGCAGCGGGGGGACTCAGGGAGAAAAACTGTTTTTT.

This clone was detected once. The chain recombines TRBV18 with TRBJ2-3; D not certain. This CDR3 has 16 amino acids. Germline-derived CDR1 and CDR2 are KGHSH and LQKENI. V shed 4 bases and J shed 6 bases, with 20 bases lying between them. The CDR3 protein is CASSLLTRSMRDTQYF. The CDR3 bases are TGTGCCAGCTCACTATTGACCAGATCGATGCGGGATACGCAGTATTTT.

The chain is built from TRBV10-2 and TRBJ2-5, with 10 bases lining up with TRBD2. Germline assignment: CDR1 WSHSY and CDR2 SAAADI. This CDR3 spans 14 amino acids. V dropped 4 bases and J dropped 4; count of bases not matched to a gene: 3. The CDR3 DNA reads TGCGCCAGCAGTGTGGGACTAGCGAGAGAGACCCAGTACTTC. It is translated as CASSVGLARETQYF.